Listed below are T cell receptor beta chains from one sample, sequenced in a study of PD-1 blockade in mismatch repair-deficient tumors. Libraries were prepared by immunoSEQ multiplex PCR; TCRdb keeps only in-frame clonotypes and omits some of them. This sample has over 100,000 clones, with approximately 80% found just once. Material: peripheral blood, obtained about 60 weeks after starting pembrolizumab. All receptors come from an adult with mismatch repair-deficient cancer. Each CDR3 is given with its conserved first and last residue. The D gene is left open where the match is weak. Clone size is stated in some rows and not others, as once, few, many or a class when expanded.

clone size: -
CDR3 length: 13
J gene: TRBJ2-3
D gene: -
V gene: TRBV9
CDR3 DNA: TGTGCCAGCAGAGCGCCCGACACAGATACGCAGTATTTT
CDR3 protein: CASRAPDTDTQYF

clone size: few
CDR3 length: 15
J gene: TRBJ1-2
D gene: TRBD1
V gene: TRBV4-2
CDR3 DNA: TGTGCCAGCAGCCAACGACAGGGAATAGCCCATGGCTACACCTTC
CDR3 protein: CASSQRQGIAHGYTF

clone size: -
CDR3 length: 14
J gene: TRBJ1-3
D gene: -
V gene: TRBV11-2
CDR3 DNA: TGTGCCAGCAGCTTAGAGGGGCCTCCCACCACCATATATTTT
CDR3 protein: CASSLEGPPTTIYF

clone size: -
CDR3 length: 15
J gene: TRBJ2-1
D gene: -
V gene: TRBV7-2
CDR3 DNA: TGTGCCAGCAGCCCGCAAGGGAGTTTAATCGATGAGCAGTTCTTC
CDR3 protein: CASSPQGSLIDEQFF

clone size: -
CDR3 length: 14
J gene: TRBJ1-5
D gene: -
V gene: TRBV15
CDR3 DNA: TGTGCCACCAGCAGAGCGGCGGAGGGACTCCCCCAGCATTTT
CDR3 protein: CATSRAAEGLPQHF

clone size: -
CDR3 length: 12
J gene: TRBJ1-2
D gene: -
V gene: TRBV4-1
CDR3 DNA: TGCGCCAGCAGCCAAGATGGGTATGGCTACACCTTC
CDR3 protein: CASSQDGYGYTF

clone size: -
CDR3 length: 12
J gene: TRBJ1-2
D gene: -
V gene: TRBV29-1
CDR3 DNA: TGCAGCGTTGAAGATCTCTCCCATGGCTACACCTTC
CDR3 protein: CSVEDLSHGYTF

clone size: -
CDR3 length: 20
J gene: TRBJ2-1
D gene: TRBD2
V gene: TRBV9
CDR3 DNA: TGTGCCAGCAGTAGGGAAAAGGTACTAGCGGGAGGGAGGGCCCACAATGAGCAGTTCTTC
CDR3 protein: CASSREKVLAGGRAHNEQFF

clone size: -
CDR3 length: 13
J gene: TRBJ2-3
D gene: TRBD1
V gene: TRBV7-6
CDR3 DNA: TGTGCCAGCAGCTTCCAGGGGGCGGATACGCAGTATTTT
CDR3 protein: CASSFQGADTQYF

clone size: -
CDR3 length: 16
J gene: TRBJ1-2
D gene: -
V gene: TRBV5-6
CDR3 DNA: TGTGCCAGCAGCTTCTGGATGGGACAACTTAACTATGGCTACACCTTC
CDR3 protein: CASSFWMGQLNYGYTF

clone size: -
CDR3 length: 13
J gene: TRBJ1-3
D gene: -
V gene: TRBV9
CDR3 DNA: TGTGCCAGCAGCTCACGAGGGGGAAACACCATATATTTT
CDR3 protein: CASSSRGGNTIYF

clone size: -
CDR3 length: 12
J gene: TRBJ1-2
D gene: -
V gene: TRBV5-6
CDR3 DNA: TGTGCCAGCAGCGCCGACAGCGTACGCTACACCTTC
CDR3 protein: CASSADSVRYTF

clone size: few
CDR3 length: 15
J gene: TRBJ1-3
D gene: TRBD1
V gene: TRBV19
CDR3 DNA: TGTGCCAGTAGTCCCCAGGGGGCCGGTGGAAACACCATATATTTT
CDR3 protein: CASSPQGAGGNTIYF

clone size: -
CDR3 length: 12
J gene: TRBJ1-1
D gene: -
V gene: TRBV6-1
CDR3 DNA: TGTGCCAGCAGTCATGACAACACTGAAGCTTTCTTT
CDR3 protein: CASSHDNTEAFF

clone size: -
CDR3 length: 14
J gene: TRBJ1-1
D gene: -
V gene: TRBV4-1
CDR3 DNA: TGCGCCAGCAGCCAACCGGACATGAACACTGAAGCTTTCTTT
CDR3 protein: CASSQPDMNTEAFF

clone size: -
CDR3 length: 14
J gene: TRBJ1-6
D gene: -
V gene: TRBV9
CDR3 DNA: TGTGCCAGCAGCGTAGAGGGACTAAATTCACCCCTCCACTTT
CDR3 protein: CASSVEGLNSPLHF

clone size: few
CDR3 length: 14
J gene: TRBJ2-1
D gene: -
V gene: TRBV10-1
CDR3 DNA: TGCGCCAGCAGTGCTTCTGGGAGGTACAATGAGCAGTTCTTC
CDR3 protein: CASSASGRYNEQFF

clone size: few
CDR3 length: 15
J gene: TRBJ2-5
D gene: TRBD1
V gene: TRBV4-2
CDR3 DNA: TGTGCCAGCAGCCAAGAGGGGGGACAGGAGGGGACCCAGTACTTC
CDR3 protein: CASSQEGGQEGTQYF

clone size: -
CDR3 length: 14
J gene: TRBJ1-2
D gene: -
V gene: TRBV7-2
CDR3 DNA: TGTGCCAGCAGCAGACGGGACACCTTAGATGGCTACACCTTC
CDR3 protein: CASSRRDTLDGYTF

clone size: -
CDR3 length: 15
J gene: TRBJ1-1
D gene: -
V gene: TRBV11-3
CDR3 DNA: TGTGCCAGCAGCCCCACAGGGCCGGATGGAACTGAAGCTTTCTTT
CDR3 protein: CASSPTGPDGTEAFF

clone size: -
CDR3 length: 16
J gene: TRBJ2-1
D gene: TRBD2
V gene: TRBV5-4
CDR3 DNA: TGTGCCAGCAGCGGGACCGGGACTAATATCGCCAATGAGCAGTTCTTC
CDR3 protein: CASSGTGTNIANEQFF

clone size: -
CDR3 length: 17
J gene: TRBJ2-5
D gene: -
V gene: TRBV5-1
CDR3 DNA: TGCGCCAGCAGCTTGTTGCCAGGGAGAACGCCCCAAGAGACCCAGTACTTC
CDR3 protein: CASSLLPGRTPQETQYF

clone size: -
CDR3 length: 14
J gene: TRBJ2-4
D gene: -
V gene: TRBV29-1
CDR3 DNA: TGCAGCCCCCGGACGAGCCTAGCCAAAAACATTCAGTACTTC
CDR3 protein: CSPRTSLAKNIQYF

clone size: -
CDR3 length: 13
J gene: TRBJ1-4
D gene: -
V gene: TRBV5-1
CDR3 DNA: TGCGCCAGCAGCTTGGCAGGGAGTGAAAAACTGTTTTTT
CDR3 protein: CASSLAGSEKLFF

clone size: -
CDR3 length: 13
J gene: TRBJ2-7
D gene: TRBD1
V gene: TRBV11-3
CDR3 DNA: TGTGCCAGCAGCCCGTCAAGGGGGCGGGAGCAGTACTTC
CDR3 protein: CASSPSRGREQYF

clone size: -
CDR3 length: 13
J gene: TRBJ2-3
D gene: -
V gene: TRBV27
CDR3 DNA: TGTGCCAGCAGTACGCGGGCGCCAGATACGCAGTATTTT
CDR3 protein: CASSTRAPDTQYF

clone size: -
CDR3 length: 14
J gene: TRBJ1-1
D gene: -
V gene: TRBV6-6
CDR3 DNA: TGTGCCAGCAGTTACTCGAAGGAGGATACTGAAGCTTTCTTT
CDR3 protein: CASSYSKEDTEAFF